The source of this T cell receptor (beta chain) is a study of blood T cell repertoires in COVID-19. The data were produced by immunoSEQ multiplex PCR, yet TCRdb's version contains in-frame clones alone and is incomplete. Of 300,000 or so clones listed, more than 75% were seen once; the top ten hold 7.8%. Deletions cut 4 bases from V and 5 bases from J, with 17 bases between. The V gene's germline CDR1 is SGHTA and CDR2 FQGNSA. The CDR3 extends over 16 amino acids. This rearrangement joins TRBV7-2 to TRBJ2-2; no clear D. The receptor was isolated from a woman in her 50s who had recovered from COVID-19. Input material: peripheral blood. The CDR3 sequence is CASSSGKRWSTGELFF. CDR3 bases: TGTGCCAGCAGCTCCGGTAAGCGATGGAGTACCGGGGAGCTGTTTTTT.